This T cell receptor (beta chain) was identified in a study of blood T cell repertoires in COVID-19. In the study overall: Samples of COVID-19 (acute and convalescent) were obtained from the United States, Italy and Spain. The cDNA or gDNA used as material had been derived from T cells, B-cell-depleted T cells, or PBMCs.

Those who participated ranged in age from about 18 to 89 years and resided in roughly 26 US areas. Germline values: CDR1 SGHRS, CDR2 YFSETQ. Unmatched junction bases numbered 4, after V lost 2 bases and J lost 3 bases. CDR3 length: 14 residues. As originally analysed: Estimation of nucleated cell counts relied on the amplification of reference gene primers. The repertoire was sequenced with immunoSEQ multiplex PCR; TCRdb's copy has only in-frame clones and lacks some. The V and J calls and clone size come from that table; D and trimming were worked out from the DNA. The sample lists 250,000 or so clones, about nine tenths occurring once.

This clonotype was sampled from a woman aged 40 to 50 with acute COVID-19. The specimen was PBMCs or T cells enriched from blood (not recorded which). V gene TRBV5-1 combines with J gene TRBJ2-5; 7 nucleotides agree with TRBD2. CDR3 DNA sequence: TGCGCCAGCAGCTTAGGACTAGGGGAAGAGACCCAGTACTTC. Translation gives CASSLGLGEETQYF.